The sequence of this TCR beta chain was determined in a study of OX40 agonist ivuxolimab in advanced cancers. Broadly, across the study: Ivuxolimab, which targeted the costimulatory receptor OX40 (CD134), was an agonistic, fully human IgG2 monoclonal antibody. Three dose-escalation patients achieved partial responses, one with hepatocellular carcinoma and two with cutaneous melanoma. Prior anti-PD-1, anti-PD-L1 or anti-CTLA-4 therapy was permitted, and 30% to 45% of dose-escalation patients had received checkpoint inhibitors. The purpose of peripheral TCRbeta sequencing was to test whether ivuxolimab changed TCR sequence diversity and led to clonal T-cell expansion. In the dose-escalation cohort, 75% to 90% of patients were male, and the mean age was roughly 60 years with a range of roughly 23 to 90. Intravenous ivuxolimab was administered to patients every 2 weeks at six dose levels: 0.01, 0.1, 0.3, 1.5, 3 and 10 mg/kg. The paper describes the monotherapy dose-escalation part (N = 52 patients) of the phase I trial of ivuxolimab. Of the 50 to 55 patients in dose escalation, about 20 had hepatocellular carcinoma, about 15 had melanoma, 9 had renal cell carcinoma and 9 had head and neck cancer. Paper-wide results and their limitations: On average, CD8+ T cells showed more expanded clones than CD4+ T cells after ivuxolimab. Low levels of normalized T-cell clonal expansion were also seen in some patients who did not respond. Partial responders in the 0.1-3.0 mg/kg groups had among the lowest normalized peripheral clonal expansion, especially among CD8+ T cells. At doses from 0.1 to 3.0 mg/kg, clonal expansion was seen in both CD4+ and CD8+ blood T cells between baseline and week 6. Which antigens the clonally expanded peripheral T cells were specific for was not determined.

Regarding this clone: The specificity of this receptor is unknown. Qualities for individual bases were not recorded, and no much larger clone is one base off.

Patients with a history of autoimmune disease or receiving systemic immunosuppression were excluded from the trial. Peripheral blood for TCR sequencing was drawn from every dose cohort at baseline, at cycle 4 day 1 and at cycle 7 day 1. Samples came from an open-label, multicenter, first-in-human phase I dose-escalation trial of ivuxolimab. Adults with locally advanced or metastatic head and neck squamous cell, hepatocellular, melanoma or renal cell carcinoma were enrolled in the trial. CD4+ and CD8+ T cells were sorted separately from peripheral blood before TCR sequencing. Genomic DNA was extracted from sorted cells for sequencing of the TCRbeta CDR3 region. The immunoSEQ Assay was used for sequencing of TCRbeta CDR3 regions. TCRdb carries this immuneACCESS record with in-frame sequences only. Its versions omit some clonotypes, under half of them owing to an unresolved V gene in the studies checked, with the rest unexplained. The sample table contains 20,000 to 25,000 clones; only one count was recorded for 84% of them. Roughly a quarter of the sample is taken by the ten largest.

The CDR3 holds 16 amino acids from the cysteine to the phenylalanine. The DNA shown is the 48-base CDR3, in frame from base 1. Unmatched junction bases come to 12, with V trimmed by 2 bases and J by 6 bases. Taken from the germline V gene (reference sequence), the CDR1 and CDR2 loops are SEHNR and FQNEAQ. This receptor was obtained from an adult with an advanced solid tumor such as melanoma, head and neck, liver or kidney cancer. The chain couples TRBV7-9 to TRBJ1-1, with 7 middle bases fitting TRBD1. The sample consisted of CD4+ or CD8+ T cells sorted from blood, taken in a trial of the OX40 agonist ivuxolimab. The bases read TGTGCCAGCAGCTTATCCCGACCAGGGGGTGGGGCTGAAGCTTTCTTT. Its protein product is CASSLSRPGGGAEAFF.